The clone carrying this T cell receptor (beta chain) was detected only once. The antigen remains unidentified. The CDR3 sequence is 14 residues long. The V and J ends lost 0 bases and 1 base respectively, with 7 bases between them. Looked up from germline, CDR1 is KGHSY and CDR2 is FQNENV. Splitting of each subset's genomic DNA was done evenly across several immunoSEQ plates. Sequencing on ten immunoSEQ deep assay plates was performed for unsorted PBMC DNA. Sequencing was performed with immunoSEQ multiplex PCR; in TCRdb, only in-frame clones are kept and a portion is missing. The profile shows some 480,000 clones, 79% of them singletons. These data originate in a study of shared clonotypes between healthy human individuals. Study observations and caveats: Only a few donors were included, so the genetic and exposure-history diversity represented was limited. Read depth was anticipated to influence clonotype sharing among donors.

This TCR derives from a woman aged 40 to 49 in good health. Some clones in this sample may be carry-over from other donors' samples. The V and J genes are TRBV16 and TRBJ2-7, with no clear D. The specimen was PBMCs. The CDR3 spells CASSQSGVSYEQYF. The DNA for the CDR3 is TGTGCCAGCAGCCAATCTGGGGTGTCCTACGAGCAGTACTTC.